One sample yielded the 5 T cell receptor beta chains listed below, sequenced in a study of regulatory T cells in long-lasting Graves disease. Time point specified: newly diagnosed GD, antithyroid drugs for less than 3 months. The authors made the TCR library using RNA they extracted from PBMCs. To make TCR beta libraries, researchers used iRepertoire HTBI primers and Arm-PCR of CDR3 regions. One entry per CDR3 protein, called by TCRdb with MiXCR from the multiplex PCR reads. The data contain hundreds of thousands of distinct CDR3 sequences, about 16% of them singletons. These same data were also listed under a study on T cells in Graves' hyperthyroidism and ophthalmopathy.

The material sequenced was peripheral blood mononuclear cells (PBMCs), taken at new diagnosis, from a patient treated with antithyroid drugs. The receptors stem from a middle-aged woman with Graves disease.

This clonotype appeared many times. This sequence joins TRBV6-1 and TRBJ1-1, with TRBD1 matching over 9 bases. This CDR3 region has 15 residues. V was clipped by 7 bases and J by 1 base; unmatched bases: 7. In germline, CDR1 is MNHNS, CDR2 SASEGT. CDR3 protein: CASIIQGAGNTEAFF. The CDR3 DNA reads as TGTGCCAGCATTATACAGGGGGCAGGGAACACTGAAGCTTTCTTT.

This clonotype was seen repeatedly, ten times or more. V is TRBV5-5 and J is TRBJ2-3, with a possible D match to TRBD2 (6 bases). Germline V CDR1 and CDR2: SGHKS, YYEKEE (reference sequence). The ends were cut back, 5 bases at V and 5 bases at J, with 12 bases in the middle. This CDR3 spans 13 amino acids. CDR3 in DNA: TGTGCCAGCAGACTGGGACTCCTAGATACGCAGTATTTT. It codes for CASRLGLLDTQYF.

This clonotype showed up many times. This rearrangement joins TRBV2 to TRBJ2-5; D call uncertain. Germline V CDR1 and CDR2: SNHLY, FYNNEI. The CDR3 is 16 residues long. V lost 3 bases and J lost 5, with 19 bases in between. The DNA of the CDR3 is TGTGCCAGCAGTGACTTCAAGGAAGGGATGGGTGAGACCCAGTACTTC. Its translation is CASSDFKEGMGETQYF.

The chain carries TRBV7-2 and TRBJ2-2, with 11 bases lining up with TRBD2. Per the germline V gene, CDR1 is SGHTA and CDR2 is FQGNSA. The CDR3 covers 17 residues. V was pared by 2 bases and J by 1 base, with 3 bases of the junction left unmatched. CDR3 DNA: TGTGCCAGCAGCTTACTAGCGGGGGGTTGGAACACCGGGGAGCTGTTTTTT. Its protein product is CASSLLAGGWNTGELFF.

This clonotype was recorded a few times. One junction end disagrees with the germline gene, perhaps due to a read error. The V and J genes are TRBV7-2 and TRBJ2-7; D is tentatively TRBD1 or TRBD2 (6 bases each). Germline CDR1 SGHTA, CDR2 FQGNSA. CDR3 size: 14 residues. This CDR3 reads CAGSLTGGQYEQYF. DNA for the CDR3: TGTGCCGGCAGCTTGACCGGGGGCCAATACGAGCAGTACTTC.